The T cell receptor (beta chain) under discussion was sequenced for a study of T cells in Graves' hyperthyroidism and ophthalmopathy. RNA transcripts were the template for amplifying TCR beta CDR3 regions. TCR CDR3 regions were first amplified by RT-PCR with HTBI primers. TCRdb recomputed calls from the multiplex PCR reads with MiXCR, one row per CDR3 protein. The sample includes 600,000 to 850,000 distinct CDR3 sequences, approximately 18% of them seen just once. J gave up 4 bases and V 1 base, and 5 bases lay outside the gene matches. This CDR3 is built from 15 residues. Clinical symptoms, serum thyroxine and TRAb, thyroid ultrasound and orbital computed tomography together formed the diagnostic basis. This clonotype was detected only a few times.

The gene calls are TRBV12-3 or TRBV12-4 and TRBJ1-1, with 8 bases lining up with TRBD1. This receptor was obtained from a woman aged 45-65 years with Graves' hyperthyroidism that later progressed to Graves' ophthalmopathy. The sample was blood. Written as DNA, the CDR3 is TGTGCCAGCAGTTTAGTATCGGACAGGGCCACTGAAGCTTTCTTT. It encodes CASSLVSDRATEAFF.